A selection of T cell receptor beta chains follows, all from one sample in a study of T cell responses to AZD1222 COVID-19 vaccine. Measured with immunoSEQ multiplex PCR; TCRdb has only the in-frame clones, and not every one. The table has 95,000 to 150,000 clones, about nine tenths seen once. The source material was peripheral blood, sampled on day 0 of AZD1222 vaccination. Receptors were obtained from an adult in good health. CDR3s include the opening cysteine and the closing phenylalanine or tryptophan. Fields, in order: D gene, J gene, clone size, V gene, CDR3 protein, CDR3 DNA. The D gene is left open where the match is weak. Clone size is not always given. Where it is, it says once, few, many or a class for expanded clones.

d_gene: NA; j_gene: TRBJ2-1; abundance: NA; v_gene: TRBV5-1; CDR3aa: CASSATVNEQFF; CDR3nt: TGCGCCAGCAGCGCGACAGTAAATGAGCAGTTCTTC
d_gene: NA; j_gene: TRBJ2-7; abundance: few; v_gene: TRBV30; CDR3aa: CAWTPAALPYEQYF; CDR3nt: TGTGCCTGGACCCCAGCCGCCTTACCCTACGAGCAGTACTTC
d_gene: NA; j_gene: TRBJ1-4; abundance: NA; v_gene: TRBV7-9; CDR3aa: CASSQGEKLFF; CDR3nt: TGTGCCAGCAGCCAGGGGGAAAAACTGTTTTTT
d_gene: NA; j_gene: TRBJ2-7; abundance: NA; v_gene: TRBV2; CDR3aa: CASVEGKYYEQYF; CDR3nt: TGTGCCAGCGTCGAGGGCAAGTACTACGAGCAGTACTTC
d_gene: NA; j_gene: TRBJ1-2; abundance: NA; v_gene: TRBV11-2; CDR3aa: CASTDEYRNYGYTF; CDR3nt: TGTGCCAGCACCGACGAGTACCGGAACTATGGCTACACCTTC
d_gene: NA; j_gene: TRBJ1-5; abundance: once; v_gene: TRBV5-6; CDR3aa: CASSAQNQPQHF; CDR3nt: TGTGCCAGCAGCGCACAGAATCAGCCCCAGCATTTT
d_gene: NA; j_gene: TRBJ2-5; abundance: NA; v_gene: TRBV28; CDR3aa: CASSYPPLHRDNQETQYF; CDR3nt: TGTGCCAGCAGTTACCCTCCCCTCCACCGGGACAACCAAGAGACCCAGTACTTC
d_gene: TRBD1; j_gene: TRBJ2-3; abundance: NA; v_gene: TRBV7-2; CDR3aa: CASSPGQNTDTQYF; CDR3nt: TGTGCCAGCAGCCCGGGACAGAACACAGATACGCAGTATTTT
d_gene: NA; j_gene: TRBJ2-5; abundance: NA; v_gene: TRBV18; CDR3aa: CASSPPSKSNSQETQYF; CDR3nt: TGTGCCAGCTCACCACCCTCTAAATCGAACAGTCAAGAGACCCAGTACTTC
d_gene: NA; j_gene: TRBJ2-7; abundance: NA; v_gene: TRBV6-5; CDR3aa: CASSTGYYEQYF; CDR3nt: TGTGCCAGCAGCACAGGGTACTACGAGCAGTACTTC
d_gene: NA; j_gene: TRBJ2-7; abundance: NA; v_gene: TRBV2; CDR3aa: CASSVFRGNEQYF; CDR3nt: TGTGCCAGCAGTGTGTTCAGGGGCAACGAGCAGTACTTC
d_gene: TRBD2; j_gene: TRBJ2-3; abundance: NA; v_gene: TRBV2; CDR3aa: CASSEARGLAGIAQYF; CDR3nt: TGTGCCAGCAGTGAAGCCCGGGGACTAGCGGGTATCGCGCAGTATTTT